This T cell receptor (beta chain) was sequenced for a study of somatic mutations in cytotoxic T cells in rheumatoid arthritis. General study results and limits: CD8+ T-cell clonality showed no significant difference between rheumatoid arthritis patients and age-matched healthy controls.

Per the authors' pipeline: Matches to published virus-specific TCRB sequences were rare among patient CD8+ clones larger than 1%. Clones were read by immunoSEQ multiplex PCR, and TCRdb kept only the in-frame ones, dropping some. V, J and clone size derive from that table, while D and trimming were established from the DNA sequence. The sample includes approximately 16,000 clones, approximately 77% of them seen just once. V was cut by 8 bases and J by 8 bases, with 12 bases left in between. This CDR3 is built from 12 residues. Germline CDR1 and CDR2: MNHEY and SMNVEV (reference sequence). This clone was detected only once. Its antigen is not known.

The chain employs TRBV27 and TRBJ1-4; D unresolved. The sequence derives from an adult with rheumatoid arthritis. Sequenced sample: CD8+ T cells sorted from blood. CDR3 sequence reads: CASRQPGEKLFF. The CDR3 region has the DNA TGTGCCAGCCGGCAGCCCGGGGAAAAACTGTTTTTT.